These 2 T cell receptor beta chains originate from one sample sequenced in a study of blood T cell repertoires in COVID-19. The protocol was immunoSEQ multiplex PCR, while the TCRdb copy is restricted to in-frame clones and leaves out a portion. The sample carries fewer than 200,000 clones, around 80% recorded once. Input material: peripheral blood. Receptor source: a man aged 65 to 79 with active or convalescent COVID-19.

The chain couples TRBV6-6 to TRBJ2-1, with 8 bases identical to TRBD2. CDR3 length equals 16 residues. Germline-derived CDR1 and CDR2 are MNHNY and SVGAGI (reference sequence). V lost 0 bases, J lost 1 base, and 2 bases stayed unmatched. The CDR3 sequence is CASSYSAGVSYNEQFF. The CDR3 DNA reads as TGTGCCAGCAGTTACTCAGCGGGAGTGTCCTACAATGAGCAGTTCTTC.

The chain carries TRBV5-1 and TRBJ2-4, with D possibly matching TRBD2 (5 bases). The V end was cut by 5 bases, the J end by 8 bases, with 17 bases between. CDR3 size: 14 residues. CDR1 SGHRS and CDR2 YFSETQ come from the germline V gene. CDR3: CASRTQTVEDIQYF. The CDR3 coding sequence is TGCGCCAGCAGAACTCAGACGGTGGAGGACATTCAGTACTTC.